This T cell receptor (beta chain) was recorded in a study of T cells in Graves' hyperthyroidism and ophthalmopathy. As for the study in general: Blood from the periphery was taken at initial diagnosis, before any treatment.

This clonotype showed up many times. Antigen unknown. Points from the study as a whole: Clonotypes that were expanded in thyroid above 0.001 mostly appeared in blood too.

The junction had 2 bases not matched to a gene; V was cut back by 6 bases and J by 2 bases. Germline V gene data show CDR1 as MNHNS and CDR2 as SASEGT. CDR3 length: 13 residues. It was RNA transcripts that yielded the amplified TCR beta CDR3 regions. A set of HTBI primers served as the primers for a first-round RT-PCR of the TCR CDR3. TCRdb used MiXCR to reprocess the multiplex PCR reads, holding one entry per CDR3 protein. The table lists 350,000 to 400,000 distinct CDR3 sequences, about 15% of them singletons. The chain recombines TRBV6-1 with TRBJ1-2; 8 positions match TRBD1. This receptor was obtained from a woman aged 60-75 years with Graves' hyperthyroidism. The material sequenced was blood. The CDR3 loop reads CASRDRENYGYTF. In nucleotides, the CDR3 is TGTGCCAGCAGGGACAGGGAGAACTATGGCTACACCTTC.